Each of the 30 T cell receptor beta chains below was sequenced from the same sample in a study of blood T cell repertoires in COVID-19 (TCRdb year 2020). The method behind the library was the immunoSEQ multiplex PCR assay. TCRdb limited this immuneACCESS table to in-frame rearrangements with V and J called. A share of clones is missing; checked studies link under half to unresolved V genes, and the rest is unexplained. Present in this sample are about 490,000 clones, approximately 85% of which were seen just once. 3% to 3.5% of the sample lies in the top ten. Sequencing was performed on peripheral blood. Receptor source: a human donor in a cohort sampled during active COVID-19.

This chain connects TRBV6-5 to TRBJ1-1; 9 positions match TRBD1. Looked up from germline, CDR1 is MNHEY and CDR2 is SVGAGI. The trim removed 5 bases at V and 10 bases at J, leaving 5 bases unmatched. The CDR3 loop spans 12 amino acids. Here the CDR3 DNA reads TGTGCCAGCAGTCCGTCACAGGGGGCAGCTTTCTTT. Protein sequence: CASSPSQGAAFF.

The chain combines TRBV2 with TRBJ2-5; a weak D match, TRBD1 (6 bases). The CDR3 spans 17 residues. Per germline, CDR1 SNHLY and CDR2 FYNNEI. V was cut by 4 bases and J by 2 bases, with 20 bases left in between. The CDR3: CASSGTQGNPLQETQYF. As DNA, the CDR3 is TGTGCCAGCAGTGGAACACAGGGAAACCCCCTACAAGAGACCCAGTACTTC.

The chain recombines TRBV4-3 with TRBJ2-7, with a weak D call TRBD1 (7 bases). The length of the CDR3 is 14 residues. V was pared by 0 bases and J by 5 bases, with 11 bases between. Germline loops: CDR1 LGHNA, CDR2 YSLEER. The CDR3 region has the DNA TGCGCCAGCAGCCAAGATGGCGGGACAGACGAGCAGTACTTC. Translation gives CASSQDGGTDEQYF.

The chain couples TRBV6-6 to TRBJ2-1; TRBD1 agrees at 9 bases. V gave up 6 bases and J gave up 2 bases; unmatched junction bases: 11. The CDR3 length is 17 residues. The germline gives CDR1 MNHNY, CDR2 SVGAGI (reference sequence). CDR3 sequence: CASSRTRTGGTYNEQFF. The CDR3 bases are TGTGCCAGCAGCCGAACAAGAACAGGGGGCACCTACAATGAGCAGTTCTTC.

The chain combines TRBV6-5 with TRBJ1-2; D is unresolved. The CDR3 covers 13 residues. The germline gives CDR1 MNHEY, CDR2 SVGAGI. Trimming took 6 bases from V and 6 from J, leaving 14 bases between them. Here the CDR3 reads CASRASGLDGYTF. The CDR3, as DNA: TGTGCCAGCAGGGCCTCCGGGTTAGATGGCTACACCTTC.

The chain combines TRBV6-5 with TRBJ1-2; 8 bases are a match to TRBD1. This CDR3 region has 15 residues. Germline lookup yields CDR1 MNHEY and CDR2 SVGAGI. V dropped 2 bases and J dropped 7; count of bases not matched to a gene: 9. CDR3 nucleotide sequence: TGTGCCAGCAGTTACCTGGACAGGGAGAAGGGTGGCTACACCTTC. Its translation is CASSYLDREKGGYTF.

The chain employs TRBV9 and TRBJ2-3, with D unclear. The V end lost 0 bases, the J end lost 5 bases, and 7 bases lay between the germline ends. Germline-derived CDR1 and CDR2 are SGDLS and YYNGEE. The CDR3 loop spans 13 amino acids. CDR3 sequence reads: CASSVGGLDTQYF. The CDR3 DNA reads as TGTGCCAGCAGCGTAGGAGGCTTAGATACGCAGTATTTT.

The CDR3 region is CASSPRILTGANVLTF. As DNA, the CDR3 is TGTGCCAGCAGCCCCCGTATACTGACTGGGGCCAACGTCCTGACTTTC. The V call is TRBV7-2, the J call TRBJ2-6, with D hard to call. This CDR3 is 16 amino acids long. Per germline, CDR1 SGHTA and CDR2 FQGNSA. Trimming removed 5 bases from V and 2 bases from J, with 13 bases in between.

The chain is built from TRBV3-1 (or the pseudogene TRBV3-2) and TRBJ2-5, with D perhaps matching TRBD1 (5 bases). Looked up from germline, CDR1 is LGHDT and CDR2 is YNNKEL (reference sequence). V was pared by 4 bases and J by 1 base, with 16 bases between. This CDR3 region has 16 residues. In nucleotides, the CDR3 is TGTGCCAGCAGCCCGTACCGGGCCCAGGGCCAAGAGACCCAGTACTTC. It translates to CASSPYRAQGQETQYF.

On this clone: The sample carries other DNA sequences with the same CDR3. The chain links TRBV5-1 to TRBJ1-1, with D unclear. The CDR3 consists of 13 residues. The V end lost 1 base, the J end lost 5 bases, and 9 bases lay between the germline ends. The germline V gene encodes CDR1 SGHRS and CDR2 YFSETQ. CDR3: CASSLSGRTEAFF. The DNA of the CDR3 is TGCGCCAGCAGCTTGAGCGGAAGGACTGAAGCTTTCTTT.

The V and J genes are TRBV9 and TRBJ2-2; 13 bases agree with TRBD2. Per the germline V gene, CDR1 is SGDLS and CDR2 is YYNGEE. The junction had 10 bases not matched to a gene; V was cut back by 4 bases and J by 7 bases. CDR3 length: 17 residues. DNA of the CDR3: TGTGCCAGCAGCCCCTCAAGGACTAGCGGGAGTATCGGGGAGCTGTTTTTT. This encodes CASSPSRTSGSIGELFF.

The chain recombines TRBV2 with TRBJ2-3; 10 nucleotides align to TRBD1. J lost 4 bases, V lost 3 bases, and 4 bases had no gene match. The CDR3 consists of 15 residues. The germline gives CDR1 SNHLY, CDR2 FYNNEI. The CDR3 spells CASSEVTGGSDTQYF. CDR3 coding DNA: TGTGCCAGCAGTGAGGTGACAGGGGGCTCAGATACGCAGTATTTT.

The sample holds one count of this clone. The chain carries TRBV11-2 and TRBJ1-2; 10 bases agree with TRBD1. This CDR3 has 15 residues. Trimming at V came to 6 bases and at J to 5 bases, leaving 9 bases not matched to a gene. Looked up from germline, CDR1 is SGHAT and CDR2 is FQNNGV. CDR3 nucleotides: TGTGCCAGCAGATACGGACAGGGGGAGTGGTATGGCTACACCTTC. It translates to CASRYGQGEWYGYTF.

CDR3 region: CASSEASAYEQYF. The DNA for the CDR3 is TGTGCCAGCAGCGAGGCCTCAGCCTACGAGCAGTACTTC. V usage is TRBV11-2 and J usage is TRBJ2-7; no clear D gene. Per the germline V gene, CDR1 is SGHAT and CDR2 is FQNNGV. The CDR3 is 13 residues long. Trimming removed 5 bases from V and 2 bases from J, with 10 bases in between.

The rearrangement links TRBV2 to TRBJ1-4, with 8 bases matching TRBD1. The CDR3 loop spans 14 amino acids. The trim removed 5 bases at V and 5 bases at J, leaving 4 bases unmatched. CDR1 is SNHLY and CDR2 is FYNNEI in the germline V gene. CDR3 DNA: TGTGCCAGCAGTCAGGACAGGGTAAATGAAAAACTGTTTTTT. Translating it yields CASSQDRVNEKLFF. The full variable domain, rest sourced from reference TRBV2 and TRBJ1-4, is EPEVTQTPSHQVTQMGQEVILRCVPISNHLYFYWYRQILGQKVEFLVSFYNNEISEKSEIFDDQFSVERPDGSNFTLKIRSTKLEDSAMYFCASSQDRVNEKLFFGSGTQLSVL.

The V gene is TRBV7-2, the J gene TRBJ2-7; a possible D gene is TRBD2 (5 bases). This CDR3 contains 15 residues. The germline gives CDR1 SGHTA, CDR2 FQGNSA. Trimming took 1 base from V and 3 from J, leaving 13 bases between them. The CDR3 loop is CASSLGRGQLYEQYF. CDR3 in DNA: TGTGCCAGCAGCTTAGGAAGAGGGCAGCTCTACGAGCAGTACTTC.

V is TRBV7-3 and J is TRBJ2-1, with D maybe TRBD1 (7 bases). The germline CDR1 and CDR2 sequences are SGHTA and FQGTGA. V was pared by 5 bases and J by 6 bases, with 11 bases between. There are 13 residues in the CDR3. The CDR3 sequence: CASSQQGGNEQFF. For the CDR3, the DNA is TGTGCCAGCAGCCAGCAGGGGGGCAATGAGCAGTTCTTC.

The chain employs TRBV5-8 and TRBJ1-4, with 8 nucleotides matching TRBD1. The ends lost 5 bases at V and 6 bases at J; junction bases unmatched: 9. The germline V gene has CDR1 SGHTS and CDR2 YDEGEE. The CDR3 runs to 15 residues. The CDR3 DNA reads TGTGCCAGCAGGAGAGACAGGGGTGCAGATGAAAAACTGTTTTTT. This encodes CASRRDRGADEKLFF. Full variable domain (outside the CDR3, taken from reference TRBV5-8 and TRBJ1-4): EAGVTQSPTHLIKTRGQQATLRCSPISGHTSVYWYQQALGLGLQFLLWYDEGEERNRGNFPPRFSGRQFPNYSSELNVNALELEDSALYLCASRRDRGADEKLFFGSGTQLSVL.

This chain uses TRBV28 with TRBJ2-7; TRBD1 matches 7 bases. The CDR3 runs to 13 residues. J lost 6 bases, V lost 6 bases, and 8 bases had no gene match. CDR1 MDHEN and CDR2 SYDVKM come from the germline V gene. CDR3 in amino acids: CASSDRDRPEQYF. CDR3 DNA sequence: TGTGCCAGCAGCGACAGGGATCGCCCCGAGCAGTACTTC.

This chain uses TRBV6-5 with TRBJ1-2, with 7 bases identical to TRBD1. The CDR3 has 13 residues. Trimming removed 6 bases from V and 8 bases from J; junction bases left unmatched: 9. The V gene's germline CDR1 is MNHEY and CDR2 SVGAGI. CDR3 protein: CASRSTGSHGYTF. For the CDR3, the DNA is TGTGCCAGCAGATCGACAGGGTCTCACGGCTACACCTTC.

The J gene is TRBJ2-3, the V gene TRBV7-8; D gene ambiguous. The CDR3 loop spans 13 amino acids. The V and J ends lost 3 bases and 2 bases respectively, with 6 bases between them. The germline V gene encodes CDR1 SGHVS and CDR2 FQNEAQ. The CDR3 loop reads CASSFLYTDTQYF. DNA for the CDR3: TGTGCCAGCAGCTTCCTATACACAGATACGCAGTATTTT.

V gene TRBV7-9 combines with J gene TRBJ2-1; TRBD2 aligns across 9 bases. This CDR3 comprises 13 residues. Germline V gene data show CDR1 as SEHNR and CDR2 as FQNEAQ (reference sequence). With V trimmed by 3 bases and J by 14 bases, 8 bases remained unmatched. The CDR3 DNA reads TGTGCCAGCAGCTTGGGTAGCGGGAGTAGGGAGTTCTTC. It codes for CASSLGSGSREFF.

This chain connects TRBV28 to TRBJ1-1; D remains unclear. This CDR3 has 14 amino acids. Trimming removed 2 bases at V and 4 bases at J, with 11 bases between. The germline V gene has CDR1 MDHEN and CDR2 SYDVKM. The CDR3 is CASSLTRVPTEAFF. In DNA form, the CDR3 reads TGTGCCAGCAGTTTAACTAGGGTACCCACTGAAGCTTTCTTT.

The J gene is TRBJ1-6, the V gene TRBV25-1, with a tentative D call TRBD1 (5 bases). This CDR3 comprises 14 residues. Looked up from germline, CDR1 is MGHDK and CDR2 is SYGVNS. The V end lost 3 bases, the J end lost 7 bases, and 10 bases lay between the germline ends. CDR3 sequence (DNA): TGTGCCAGCAGTGACGGGTCAGGGAATTCACCCCTCCACTTT. Protein sequence: CASSDGSGNSPLHF.

This chain links TRBV28 with TRBJ1-5; 9 nucleotides agree with TRBD1. Germline V gene sequence: CDR1 MDHEN, CDR2 SYDVKM. CDR3 length equals 21 residues. With V trimmed by 1 base and J by 3 bases, 19 bases remained unmatched. The CDR3 DNA follows: TGTGCCAGCAGTTTATATTGGGGGCTGGACAGGGGCTTAGAAGCCAATCAGCCCCAGCATTTT. Encoded protein: CASSLYWGLDRGLEANQPQHF. The variable domain in full, completed from reference TRBV28 and TRBJ1-5, reads DVKVTQSSRYLVKRTGEKVFLECVQDMDHENMFWYRQDPGLGLRLIYFSYDVKMKEKGDIPEGYSVSREKKERFSLILESASTNQTSMYLCASSLYWGLDRGLEANQPQHFGDGTRLSIL.

The genes are TRBV5-5 and TRBJ1-1, with no clear D. This CDR3 is built from 13 residues. Germline CDR1 and CDR2: SGHKS and YYEKEE (reference sequence). The V and J ends lost 0 bases and 2 bases respectively, with 5 bases between them. CDR3 DNA: TGTGCCAGCAGCTTGGCCAGTAACACTGAAGCTTTCTTT. Amino acids: CASSLASNTEAFF.

This clone was found a few times. The chain carries TRBV9 and TRBJ2-5; D possibly corresponds to TRBD2 (5 bases). From germline, CDR1 is SGDLS and CDR2 YYNGEE. CDR3 length: 13 amino acids. V was clipped by 4 bases and J by 4 bases, with 11 bases between them. CDR3 bases: TGTGCCAGCAGCCTTGGACTTCTAGAGACCCAGTACTTC. Amino acid sequence: CASSLGLLETQYF.

The chain employs TRBV28 and TRBJ1-5; 7 nucleotides agree with TRBD1. Germline V gene data show CDR1 as MDHEN and CDR2 as SYDVKM. V was clipped by 4 bases and J by 7 bases; unmatched bases: 7. This CDR3 has 14 residues. CDR3 sequence reads: CASSWNRGKQPQHF. The CDR3 DNA sequence: TGTGCCAGCAGTTGGAACAGGGGTAAGCAGCCCCAGCATTTT.

The chain is built from TRBV12-3 or TRBV12-4 and TRBJ2-7; no clear D gene. V was shortened by 5 bases and J by 5 bases, with 10 bases between the two germline ends. This CDR3 comprises 12 residues. The CDR3 loop is CASSRRQDEQYF. The DNA of the CDR3 is TGTGCCAGCAGTCGCCGTCAGGACGAGCAGTACTTC.

This chain uses TRBV7-9 with TRBJ1-4; 7 bases align to TRBD1. This CDR3 is built from 15 residues. V was pared by 6 bases and J by 0 bases, with 4 bases of the junction left unmatched. From germline, CDR1 is SEHNR and CDR2 FQNEAQ (reference sequence). DNA for the CDR3: TGTGCCAGCAGTCCGGGACAGTCAACTAATGAAAAACTGTTTTTT. Amino acids: CASSPGQSTNEKLFF.